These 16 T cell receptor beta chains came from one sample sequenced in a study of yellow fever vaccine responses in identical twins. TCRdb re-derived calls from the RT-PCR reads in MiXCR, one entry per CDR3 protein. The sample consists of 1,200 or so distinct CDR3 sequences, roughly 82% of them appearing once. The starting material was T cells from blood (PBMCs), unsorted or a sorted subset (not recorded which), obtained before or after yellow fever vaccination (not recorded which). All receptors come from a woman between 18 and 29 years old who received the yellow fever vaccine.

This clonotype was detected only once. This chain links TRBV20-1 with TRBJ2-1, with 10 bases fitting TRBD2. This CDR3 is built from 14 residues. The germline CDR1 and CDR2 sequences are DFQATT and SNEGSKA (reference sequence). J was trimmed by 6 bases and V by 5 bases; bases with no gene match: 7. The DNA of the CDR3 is TGCAGTGCTCAAGCGGGGGGGCCTGGCAATGAGCAGTTCTTC. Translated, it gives CSAQAGGPGNEQFF.

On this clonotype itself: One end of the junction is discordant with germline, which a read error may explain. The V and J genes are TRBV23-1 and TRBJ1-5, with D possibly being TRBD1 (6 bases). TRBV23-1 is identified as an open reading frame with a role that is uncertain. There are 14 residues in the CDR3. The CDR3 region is CASSQQGDGQPQHF. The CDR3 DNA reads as TGTGCCAGCAGTCAACAGGGCGACGGTCAGCCCCAGCATTTT.

As DNA, the CDR3 is TGTGCCAGCAGCCAAGTCCAGTCCTCCTACAATGAGCAGTTCTTC. Protein sequence: CASSQVQSSYNEQFF. The chain links TRBV4-2 to TRBJ2-1; D not resolved. V lost 1 base to trimming and J lost 0 bases, with 7 bases between them. From germline, CDR1 is LGHNA and CDR2 YNFKEQ. The CDR3 sequence is 15 residues long.

CDR3 bases: TGTGCCACGCGAGGACCTAACACAGATACGCAGTATTTT. Amino acids: CATRGPNTDTQYF. This sequence joins TRBV10-3 and TRBJ2-3, with D hard to call. V shed 10 bases and J shed 2 bases, with 13 bases lying between them. The CDR3 length is 13 residues. CDR1 and CDR2 from the germline V gene are ENHRY and SYGVKD.

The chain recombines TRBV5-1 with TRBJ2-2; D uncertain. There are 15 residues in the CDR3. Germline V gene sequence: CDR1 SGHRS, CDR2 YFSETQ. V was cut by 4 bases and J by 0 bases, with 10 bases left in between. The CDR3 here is CASSARTTNTGELFF. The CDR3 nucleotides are TGCGCCAGCAGCGCAAGGACCACGAACACCGGGGAGCTGTTTTTT.

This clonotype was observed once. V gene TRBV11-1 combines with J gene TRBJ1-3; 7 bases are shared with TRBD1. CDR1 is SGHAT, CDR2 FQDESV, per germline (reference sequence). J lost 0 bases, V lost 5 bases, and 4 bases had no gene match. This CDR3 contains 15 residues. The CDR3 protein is CASSPGQSSGNTIYF. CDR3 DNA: TGTGCCAGCAGCCCGGGACAGAGCTCTGGAAACACCATATATTTT.

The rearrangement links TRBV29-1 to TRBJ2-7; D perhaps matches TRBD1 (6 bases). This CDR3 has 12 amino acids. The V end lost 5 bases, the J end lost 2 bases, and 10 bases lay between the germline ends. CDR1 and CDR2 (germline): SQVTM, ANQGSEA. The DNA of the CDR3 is TGCAGCGTTAAAACAGGGCCCTACGAGCAGTACTTC. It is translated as CSVKTGPYEQYF.

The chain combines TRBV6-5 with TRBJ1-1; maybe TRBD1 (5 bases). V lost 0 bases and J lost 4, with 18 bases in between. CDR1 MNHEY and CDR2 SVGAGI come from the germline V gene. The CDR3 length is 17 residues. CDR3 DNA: TGTGCCAGCAGTTACTCACCCTCTGGGGGGGGGAGCACTGAAGCTTTCTTT. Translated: CASSYSPSGGGSTEAFF.

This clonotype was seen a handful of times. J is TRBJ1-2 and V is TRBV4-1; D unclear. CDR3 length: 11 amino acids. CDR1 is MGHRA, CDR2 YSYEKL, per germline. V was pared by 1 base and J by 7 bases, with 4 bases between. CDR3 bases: TGCGCCAGCAGCCAAGGAGCTGGCTACACCTTC. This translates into CASSQGAGYTF.

CDR3: CASSLRGTNNEQFF. CDR3 bases: TGTGCCAGCAGCCTCAGAGGCACTAACAATGAGCAGTTCTTC. The chain carries TRBV11-2 and TRBJ2-1; D unresolved. This CDR3 comprises 14 residues. Trimming stripped 5 bases from V and 5 bases from J, with 13 bases between. Germline V gene lookup returns CDR1 SGHAT and CDR2 FQNNGV.

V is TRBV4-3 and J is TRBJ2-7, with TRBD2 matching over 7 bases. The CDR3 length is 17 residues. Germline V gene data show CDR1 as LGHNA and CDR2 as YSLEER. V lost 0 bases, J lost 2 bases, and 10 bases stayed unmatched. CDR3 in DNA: TGCGCCAGCAGCCAAGATAGGGCGGGAGAGAAAGCCTACGAGCAGTACTTC. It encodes CASSQDRAGEKAYEQYF.

The CDR3, as DNA: TGCGCCAGCAGTGAGCGAGGGGCAGGAACTGAAGCTTTCTTT. Translation: CASSERGAGTEAFF. The chain links TRBV10-1 to TRBJ1-1, with D possibly TRBD1 on 5 matching bases. The CDR3 extends over 14 amino acids. The V gene lost 2 bases and the J gene lost 5 bases, with 12 bases spanning the gap. Germline-derived CDR1 and CDR2 are WNHNN and SYGVQD (reference sequence).

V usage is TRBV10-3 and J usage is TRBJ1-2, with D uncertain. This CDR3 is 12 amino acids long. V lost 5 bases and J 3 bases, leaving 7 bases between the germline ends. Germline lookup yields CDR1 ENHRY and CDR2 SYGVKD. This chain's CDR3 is CAISQDDYGYTF. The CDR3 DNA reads TGTGCCATCAGTCAAGACGACTATGGCTACACCTTC.

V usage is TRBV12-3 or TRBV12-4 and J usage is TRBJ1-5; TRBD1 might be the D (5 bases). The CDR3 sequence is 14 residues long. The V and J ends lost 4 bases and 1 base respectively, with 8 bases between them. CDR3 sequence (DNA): TGTGCCAGCAGTTACCGACAGAGCAATCAGCCCCAGCATTTT. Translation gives CASSYRQSNQPQHF.

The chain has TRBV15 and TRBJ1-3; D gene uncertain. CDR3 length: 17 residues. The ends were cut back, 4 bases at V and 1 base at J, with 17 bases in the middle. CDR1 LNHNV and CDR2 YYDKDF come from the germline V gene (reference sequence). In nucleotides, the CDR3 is TGTGCCACCAGCAACGGAGAGGTAGCCAGTTCTGGAAACACCATATATTTT. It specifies CATSNGEVASSGNTIYF.

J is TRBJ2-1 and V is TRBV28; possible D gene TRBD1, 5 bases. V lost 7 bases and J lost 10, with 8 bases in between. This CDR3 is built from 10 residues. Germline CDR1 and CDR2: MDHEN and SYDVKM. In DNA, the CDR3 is TGTGCCAGCATGTACAGGGAGCAGTTCTTC. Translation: CASMYREQFF.